This TCR beta chain was recovered during a study of shared clonotypes between healthy human individuals. Background on the study: Three CD4 naive, three CD4 memory, two CD8 naive and one CD8 memory plate were used per donor.

The test was conducted at deep level. Methods used by the authors: ImmunoSEQ output held junction-only sequences without quality scores, so filtering differed. Clones were read by immunoSEQ multiplex PCR, and TCRdb kept only the in-frame ones, dropping some. Clonal size and the V and J genes are those of that table, whereas D and trimming came from the DNA. The sample holds more than 2,000,000 clones, over 90% seen once. V dropped 2 bases and J dropped 2; count of bases not matched to a gene: 8. The length of the CDR3 is 17 residues. Per germline, CDR1 MGHRA and CDR2 YSYEKL. This rearrangement joins TRBV4-1 to TRBJ1-3, with 8 bases identical to TRBD1. The clonotype was recovered from a man in his late teens or twenties in good health. Some clones in this sample may be carry-over from other donors' samples. Sequences were obtained from naive CD4+ T cells from PBMCs. Subset reported: CD45RA+ positively selected. CDR3 region: CASSQLFDRGAGNTIYF. CDR3 nucleotides: TGCGCCAGCAGCCAACTATTTGACAGGGGAGCTGGAAACACCATATATTTT.